This TCR beta chain was sequenced during a study of blood T cell repertoires in COVID-19. Across the study: Sites across the United States, Italy and Spain contributed samples from acute and convalescent COVID-19. PBMCs, B-cell-depleted T cells, or T cells were the source of the cDNA or gDNA that made up the material.

Trimming took 4 bases from V and 4 from J, leaving 11 bases between them. This CDR3 contains 14 residues. The germline V gene has CDR1 SGHRS and CDR2 YFSETQ. Authors' data handling: Estimation of nucleated cell counts was performed using reference gene primer amplification. Libraries were prepared by immunoSEQ multiplex PCR; TCRdb keeps only in-frame clonotypes and omits some of them. Clone size and V and J calls were adopted from that table, with D and trimming inferred from the DNA. The sample records about 45,000 clones, about 80% being singletons. This rearrangement joins TRBV5-1 to TRBJ2-2; D perhaps matches TRBD2 (5 bases). Sequencing used peripheral blood. This TCR came from a man in his sixties or seventies with acute or convalescent COVID-19. CDR3 sequence: CASSPRGGTGELFF. CDR3 DNA: TGCGCCAGCAGCCCTCGAGGAGGCACCGGGGAGCTGTTTTTT.